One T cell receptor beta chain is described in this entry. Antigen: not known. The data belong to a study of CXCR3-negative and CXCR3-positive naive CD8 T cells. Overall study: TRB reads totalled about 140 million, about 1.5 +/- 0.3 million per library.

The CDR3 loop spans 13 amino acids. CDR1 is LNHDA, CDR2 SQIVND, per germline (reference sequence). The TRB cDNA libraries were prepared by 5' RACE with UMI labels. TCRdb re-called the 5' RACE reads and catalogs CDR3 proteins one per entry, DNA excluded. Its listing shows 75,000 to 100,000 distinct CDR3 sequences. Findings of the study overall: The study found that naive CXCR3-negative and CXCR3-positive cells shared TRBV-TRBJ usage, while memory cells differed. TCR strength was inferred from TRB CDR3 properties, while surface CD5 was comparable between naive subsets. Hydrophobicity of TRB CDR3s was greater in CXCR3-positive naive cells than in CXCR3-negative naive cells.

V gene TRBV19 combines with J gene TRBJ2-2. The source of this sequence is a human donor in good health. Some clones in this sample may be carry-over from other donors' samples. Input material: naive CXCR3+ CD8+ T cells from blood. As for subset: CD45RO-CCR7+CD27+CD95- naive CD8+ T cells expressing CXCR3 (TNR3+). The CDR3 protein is CASRLGTTGELFF.